This T cell receptor beta chain is drawn from a study of T cell responses to AZD1222 COVID-19 vaccine. V lost 6 bases and J 1 base, leaving 7 bases between the germline ends. CDR3 length: 12 residues. CDR1 is MNHEY, CDR2 SMNVEV, per germline (reference sequence). Repertoires were generated with immunoSEQ multiplex PCR, while TCRdb's copy carries only in-frame clones and drops some. The table shows 150,000 to 200,000 clones, with approximately 87% occurring only once. The material sequenced was peripheral blood, taken on day 0 of MenACWY control vaccination. The receptor comes from an adult in good health. The chain employs TRBV27 and TRBJ2-7, with D perhaps matching TRBD1 (5 bases). CDR3 protein: CASSDSSYEQYF. Written as DNA, the CDR3 is TGTGCCAGCAGCGACAGTTCCTACGAGCAGTACTTC.